Detailed here is one TCR beta chain. The data were obtained in a study of T cells in tumors and immune-related adverse events. Here immunoSEQ multiplex PCR was the method, and the copy in TCRdb shows in-frame clones only, minus some. This table holds about 20,000 clones, 80% to 95% found once. The sample was lymph node tissue, taken from a patient treated with anti-PD-1 therapy. This clonotype originated in a female donor with metastatic renal cell carcinoma.

The CDR3 sequence: CASSARTGTDTQYF. CDR3 DNA: TGTGCCAGTAGTGCAAGGACTGGCACAGATACGCAGTATTTT. V is TRBV19 and J is TRBJ2-3; tentative D call: TRBD2 (5 bases). Germline values: CDR1 LNHDA, CDR2 SQIVND (reference sequence). The CDR3 loop spans 14 amino acids. Trimming removed 5 bases at V and 1 base at J, with 10 bases between. Using reference TRBV19 and TRBJ2-3 for the parts outside the CDR3, the full variable domain is DGGITQSPKYLFRKEGQNVTLSCEQNLNHDAMYWYRQDPGQGLRLIYYSQIVNDFQKGDIAEGYSVSREKKESFPLTVTSAQKNPTAFYLCASSARTGTDTQYFGPGTRLTVL.